This record covers a single T cell receptor (beta chain). It lacks a known antigen. Qualities for individual bases were not recorded, and no much larger clone is one base off. The data derive from a study of T cell clones after liver transplantation (dated by TCRdb to about 2019). Regarding the complete study: The samples were obtained from ITN030ST, a randomized trial that attempted immunosuppression withdrawal within 2 years after liver transplantation. Blood samples were collected pre-transplant, then pre-randomization ahead of withdrawal, and finally post-randomization once withdrawal had either been completed or failed. After a pre-transplant mixed lymphocyte reaction, TCRbeta sequencing was used to pinpoint donor-reactive T cell clones, which were subsequently tracked in post-transplant blood. Tolerance was defined as complete immunosuppression withdrawal for at least one year with no rise in liver enzymes beyond twice the upper limit of normal. Third party-reactive TCRbeta sequences from pre-transplant MLRs were also identified as an antigen-independent comparator for donor-reactive sequences. Three of the eight recipients were HCV-positive; the others were transplanted for non-autoimmune, non-viral indications. The studied cohort comprised 8 liver transplant recipients, 3 classified as tolerant and 5 as non-tolerant. The subjects received no induction therapy and were kept on standard immunosuppression until randomization at 12-24 months post-transplant. Results and caveats for the whole study, not just this receptor: A greater decline was seen for donor-reactive sequences than for third party-reactive sequences, suggesting partial antigen-specific deletion unrelated to withdrawal success. In a couple of subjects, low numbers of available donor cells limited the measurable donor-reactive repertoire. Because allograft tissue specimens were not available, migration of donor-reactive T cells into the graft, rather than deletion, may have occurred. A significant post-transplant decrease in circulating donor-reactive CD4 TCRbeta sequences was observed in 5 of 8 subjects, irrespective of tolerance or HCV status. The conclusions were preliminary, being limited by small, heterogeneous patient numbers and by non-standardized post-transplant time points. After accounting for repertoire turnover, donor-reactive detection was significantly reduced in 7 of 8 subjects for CD4 and 8 of 8 for CD8.

Unstimulated PBMCs, after thawing, were stained for CD3, CD4 and CD8 and then FACS-sorted into CD3+CD4+ and CD3+CD8+ populations. All 8 studied subjects were randomized to immunosuppression withdrawal. The Qiagen DNeasy Blood and Tissue Kit was used for genomic DNA isolation. The germline V gene specifies SGDLS as CDR1 and YYNGEE as CDR2. V sheds 0 bases and J sheds 6 bases, leaving 18 bases between their ends. The CDR3 covers 16 residues, taking in both the cysteine and the phenylalanine. Just CDR3 DNA is preserved here, 48 bases in frame from base 1. Using immunoSEQ, frozen genomic DNA was subjected to high-throughput TCRbeta CDR3 sequencing, a process that included PCR amplification, mapping, bias correction and internal controls. The authors processed their data as follows. Only productive rearrangements were retained, with each unique TCRbeta sequence defined by its CDR3 nucleotide sequence together with its V and J gene. For a sequence to be called donor-reactive, it needed a frequency of at least 0.01% and at least 5-fold expansion in CFSE-low cells compared with unstimulated pre-transplant cells. To ensure at least 90% detection power, minimum frequency thresholds were set for each subject based on that subject's lowest-template unstimulated sample. Repertoire turnover was measured by Jensen-Shannon divergence between the top 1000 TCRbeta sequences post- and pre-transplant. Two-sided Fisher's exact tests were used to test for changes in the detection of donor-reactive sequences. TCRdb stores this immuneACCESS table with in-frame sequences only. Part of the clones is absent; in the studies checked, under half of the shortfall reflects unresolved V genes, and no reason is known for the rest. For V, J and clone size, that table is used; D and trimming come from the DNA. A total of roughly 40,000 clones appear in this sample, approximately 86% of them only once. The top ten constitute roughly 2.7% of the sample.

Recombination connected TRBV9 to TRBJ1-1, with no confident D gene call. The sequence came from a human patient who received a liver transplant. Some T cells may derive from the graft donor when a transplant has been performed. The specimen was CD4+ T cells from blood, collected 24 months after liver transplant. The CDR3 reads CASSVVPPAAGAEAFF. In nucleotide form, the sequence is TGTGCCAGCAGCGTAGTCCCCCCGGCCGCGGGCGCTGAAGCTTTCTTT.